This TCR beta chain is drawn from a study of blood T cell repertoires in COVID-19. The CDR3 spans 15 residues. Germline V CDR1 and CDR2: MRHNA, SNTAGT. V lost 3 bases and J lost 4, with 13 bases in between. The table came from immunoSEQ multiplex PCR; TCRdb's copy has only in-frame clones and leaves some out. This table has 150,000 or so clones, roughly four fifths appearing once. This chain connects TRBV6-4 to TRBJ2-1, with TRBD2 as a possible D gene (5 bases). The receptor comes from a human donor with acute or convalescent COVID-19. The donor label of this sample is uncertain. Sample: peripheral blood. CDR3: CASSESVRGYNEQFF. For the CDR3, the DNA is TGTGCCAGCAGTGAAAGTGTGAGAGGGTACAATGAGCAGTTCTTC.